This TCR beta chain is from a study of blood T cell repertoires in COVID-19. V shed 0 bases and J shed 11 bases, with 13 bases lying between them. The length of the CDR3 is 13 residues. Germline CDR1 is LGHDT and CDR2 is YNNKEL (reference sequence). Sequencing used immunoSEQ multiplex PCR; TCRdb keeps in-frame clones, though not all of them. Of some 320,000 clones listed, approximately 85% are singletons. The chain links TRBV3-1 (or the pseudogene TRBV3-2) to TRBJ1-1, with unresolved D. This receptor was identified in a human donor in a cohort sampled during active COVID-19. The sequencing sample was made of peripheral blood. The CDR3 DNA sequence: TGTGCCAGCAGCCAAGAGTGGGCGTCGAAGGCTTTCTTT. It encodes CASSQEWASKAFF.